A selection of T cell receptor beta chains follows, all from one sample in a study of blood T cell repertoires in COVID-19. The protocol was immunoSEQ multiplex PCR, while the TCRdb copy is restricted to in-frame clones and leaves out a portion. This table holds around 150,000 clones, around 77% found once. The sample comprised peripheral blood. Receptors originate from a man aged 70 or older with acute or convalescent COVID-19. Each CDR3 is given with its conserved first and last residue. A D gene is named only where the DNA matches it firmly. Clone size is given for some rows only: seen once, a few or many times, or a class if the clone is expanded.

D: TRBD2
V: TRBV19
size: once
J: TRBJ2-1
DNA: TGTGCCTGTAGTATTTCTAGCGGGAGGCCCTCCTACAATGAGCAGTTCTTC
CDR3: CACSISSGRPSYNEQFF

D: TRBD2
V: TRBV6-5
size: NA
J: TRBJ2-1
DNA: TGTGCCAGCAGTTTAAGCGGGAGTTCCTACAATGAGCAGTTCTTC
CDR3: CASSLSGSSYNEQFF

D: NA
V: TRBV19
size: NA
J: TRBJ1-1
DNA: TGTGCCAGTAGTATAAGGGGGTCCGGGGGGACCACTGAAGCTTTCTTT
CDR3: CASSIRGSGGTTEAFF

D: NA
V: TRBV10-1
size: NA
J: TRBJ2-7
DNA: TGCGCCAGCAGTGAGAGCGGATTATCCTACGAGCAGTACTTC
CDR3: CASSESGLSYEQYF

D: NA
V: TRBV2
size: NA
J: TRBJ2-6
DNA: TGTGCCAGCAGTGAAGCGCGCACTCCTGGGGCCAACGTCCTGACTTTC
CDR3: CASSEARTPGANVLTF

D: TRBD1
V: TRBV5-1
size: NA
J: TRBJ1-2
DNA: TGCGCCAGCAGCTTGGGACAGGGGGCAGTTGGCTACACCTTC
CDR3: CASSLGQGAVGYTF

D: TRBD1
V: TRBV11-2
size: NA
J: TRBJ1-1
DNA: TGTGCCAGCAGCTTAAGCAGGGGGGCTGAAGCTTTCTTT
CDR3: CASSLSRGAEAFF

D: NA
V: TRBV7-3
size: NA
J: TRBJ2-3
DNA: TGTGCCAGCAGCTACCAGGATCCAGATACGCAGTATTTT
CDR3: CASSYQDPDTQYF

D: TRBD2
V: TRBV2
size: NA
J: TRBJ2-1
DNA: TGTGCCAGAGAGACTAGCGGGGGTGGAGAGCAGTTCTTC
CDR3: CARETSGGGEQFF

D: NA
V: TRBV7-2
size: NA
J: TRBJ1-3
DNA: TGTGCCAGCAGCCTACAGGAGAGCTCTGGAAACACCATATATTTT
CDR3: CASSLQESSGNTIYF

D: NA
V: TRBV5-4
size: NA
J: TRBJ2-7
DNA: TGTGCCAGCAGCTCCCACCACAAGGAGCAGTACTTC
CDR3: CASSSHHKEQYF

D: NA
V: TRBV28
size: few
J: TRBJ1-6
DNA: TGTGCCAGCAGCCCCTTTGGGGGGGATACCCTCCACTTT
CDR3: CASSPFGGDTLHF

D: NA
V: TRBV19
size: few
J: TRBJ1-1
DNA: TGTGCCAGTAGTGGGGGGGGTACGGGCACTGAAGCTTTCTTT
CDR3: CASSGGGTGTEAFF

D: NA
V: TRBV7-3
size: NA
J: TRBJ2-1
DNA: TGTGCCAGCAGCGCAACAGGGTACAATGAGCAGTTCTTC
CDR3: CASSATGYNEQFF

D: TRBD1
V: TRBV5-1
size: NA
J: TRBJ1-2
DNA: TGCGCCAGCAGCTTGTATGGACAGGGTACATATGGCTACACCTTC
CDR3: CASSLYGQGTYGYTF

D: NA
V: TRBV11-3
size: NA
J: TRBJ2-5
DNA: TGTGCCAGCAGCTCTTTAGACCGGTGGGAGTTACAAGAGACCCAGTACTTC
CDR3: CASSSLDRWELQETQYF

D: NA
V: TRBV19
size: NA
J: TRBJ2-3
DNA: TGTGCCAGTAGTATAGCGTCTAGAGTAGATACGCAGTATTTT
CDR3: CASSIASRVDTQYF

D: NA
V: TRBV3-1/TRBV3-2
size: NA
J: TRBJ1-5
DNA: TGTGCCAGCAGCCTTAGCCAAGGGGATAAGCCCCAGCATTTT
CDR3: CASSLSQGDKPQHF

D: NA
V: TRBV2
size: NA
J: TRBJ2-3
DNA: TGTGCCAGCAACTCAAACCTTGGTGGGAGAGATACGCAGTATTTT
CDR3: CASNSNLGGRDTQYF

D: TRBD2
V: TRBV27
size: once
J: TRBJ2-3
DNA: TGTGCCAGCCCCGCGGGGGGGTTCCCTCTCACAGATACGCAGTATTTT
CDR3: CASPAGGFPLTDTQYF

D: TRBD2
V: TRBV7-2
size: NA
J: TRBJ2-7
DNA: TGTGCCAGCAGCTTAGCCCCGGGGGGATTCAACGAGCAGTACTTC
CDR3: CASSLAPGGFNEQYF

D: NA
V: TRBV7-9
size: many
J: TRBJ1-6
DNA: TGTGCCAGCAGCTTAGGACAGAATAATTCACCCCTCCACTTT
CDR3: CASSLGQNNSPLHF

D: NA
V: TRBV7-8
size: NA
J: TRBJ1-5
DNA: TGTGCCAGCAGCGAATCAGAGGTCGGTCAGCCCCAGCATTTT
CDR3: CASSESEVGQPQHF

D: NA
V: TRBV19
size: NA
J: TRBJ2-5
DNA: TGTGCCAGTAACCACAGGCCCCAAGAGACCCAGTACTTC
CDR3: CASNHRPQETQYF

D: TRBD2
V: TRBV19
size: NA
J: TRBJ2-1
DNA: TGTGCCAGTAGTTCCTCGGGGGGGAGCTCCTACAATGAGCAGTTCTTC
CDR3: CASSSSGGSSYNEQFF

D: NA
V: TRBV5-8
size: NA
J: TRBJ1-1
DNA: TGTGCCAGCAGCTTGGGTTTGACAGGGAACACTGAAGCTTTCTTT
CDR3: CASSLGLTGNTEAFF

D: NA
V: TRBV5-1
size: NA
J: TRBJ2-3
DNA: TGCGCCAGCAGCTCACAGAGCGGGTTCGGCACAGATACGCAGTATTTT
CDR3: CASSSQSGFGTDTQYF

D: NA
V: TRBV18
size: NA
J: TRBJ1-1
DNA: TGTGCCAGCTCACCACAGGGGCGAGACACTGAAGCTTTCTTT
CDR3: CASSPQGRDTEAFF

D: TRBD1
V: TRBV19
size: NA
J: TRBJ1-2
DNA: TGTGCCAGTACCGGGACAGGGTATGGCTACACCTTC
CDR3: CASTGTGYGYTF

D: TRBD1
V: TRBV9
size: NA
J: TRBJ1-1
DNA: TGTGCCAGCAGCGCTGGACAGGGAAACACTGAAGCTTTCTTT
CDR3: CASSAGQGNTEAFF

D: TRBD2
V: TRBV2
size: once
J: TRBJ2-2
DNA: TGTGCCAGCAAAGCGGGGGGATTTACCGGGGAGCTGTTTTTT
CDR3: CASKAGGFTGELFF

D: NA
V: TRBV5-6
size: NA
J: TRBJ1-1
DNA: TGTGCCAGCAGCTTTATCCAGGGAGGTTCGGGCACTGAAGCTTTCTTT
CDR3: CASSFIQGGSGTEAFF

D: NA
V: TRBV6-2/TRBV6-3
size: NA
J: TRBJ2-7
DNA: TGTGCCAGCAGTTACGACACCTCCTACGAGCAGTACTTC
CDR3: CASSYDTSYEQYF

D: NA
V: TRBV5-1
size: NA
J: TRBJ1-2
DNA: TGCGCCAGCAGCTTGGGAGACACAGCTCAAGGCTACACCTTC
CDR3: CASSLGDTAQGYTF

D: TRBD2
V: TRBV7-8
size: NA
J: TRBJ2-1
DNA: TGTGCCAGCAGCATCACTAGCGGGGGACTCGTATGGCCCAATGAGCAGTTCTTC
CDR3: CASSITSGGLVWPNEQFF

D: NA
V: TRBV27
size: NA
J: TRBJ1-5
DNA: TGTGCCAGCAGTTTAGATGCGGGGGGGAATCAGCCCCAGCATTTT
CDR3: CASSLDAGGNQPQHF

D: NA
V: TRBV4-2
size: NA
J: TRBJ2-5
DNA: TGTGCCAGCAGCCAAGGGCCCCAAGAGACCCAGTACTTC
CDR3: CASSQGPQETQYF

D: TRBD2
V: TRBV19
size: NA
J: TRBJ2-5
DNA: TGTGCCAGTACTAGAGGGCGGGGGGGCCAAGAGACCCAGTACTTC
CDR3: CASTRGRGGQETQYF

D: NA
V: TRBV28
size: NA
J: TRBJ1-1
DNA: TGTGCCAGTAGCCCAACCGGGAGTCTAAGCGAGGCTTTCTTT
CDR3: CASSPTGSLSEAFF

D: NA
V: TRBV12-3/TRBV12-4
size: NA
J: TRBJ2-3
DNA: TGTGCCAGCACCCTCAACTCTAGGGATACGCAGTATTTT
CDR3: CASTLNSRDTQYF

D: TRBD1
V: TRBV30
size: NA
J: TRBJ2-7
DNA: TGTGCCTGGAGTGTTACAGGGGGTGGGGAGCAGTACTTC
CDR3: CAWSVTGGGEQYF

D: NA
V: TRBV30
size: NA
J: TRBJ2-7
DNA: TGTGCCTGGAAGGCGACAGTCCGCTCGTCGGGGGGCGACGAGCAGTACTTC
CDR3: CAWKATVRSSGGDEQYF

D: NA
V: TRBV7-2
size: few
J: TRBJ2-1
DNA: TGTGCCAGCAGCTTACCCGGAGTGCAGTTCTTC
CDR3: CASSLPGVQFF

D: NA
V: TRBV7-9
size: NA
J: TRBJ1-4
DNA: TGTGCCAGCAGCCGGGTCAGCCCGGGGTCCCGAGAAAAACTGTTTTTT
CDR3: CASSRVSPGSREKLFF

D: NA
V: TRBV7-8
size: once
J: TRBJ1-5
DNA: TGTGCCAGCAGCTTCGCGGGTGACAATCAGCCCCAGCATTTT
CDR3: CASSFAGDNQPQHF

D: NA
V: TRBV9
size: NA
J: TRBJ2-6
DNA: TGTGCCAGCAGCGCTGGGACCGCAGGGGTGGCTGGGGCCAACGTCCTGACTTTC
CDR3: CASSAGTAGVAGANVLTF

D: TRBD1
V: TRBV7-9
size: NA
J: TRBJ2-7
DNA: TGTGCCAGCAGCCCTGCCGGGACAGAGACGTACGAGCAGTACTTC
CDR3: CASSPAGTETYEQYF

D: TRBD2
V: TRBV6-4
size: NA
J: TRBJ2-5
DNA: TGTGCCAGCAGTGACTCCGGGGGAGGGCAAGAGACCCAGTACTTC
CDR3: CASSDSGGGQETQYF

D: NA
V: TRBV7-2
size: NA
J: TRBJ2-3
DNA: TGTGCCAGCAGCTTAAATTCGAACAGGGATACGCAGTATTTT
CDR3: CASSLNSNRDTQYF

D: NA
V: TRBV30
size: NA
J: TRBJ2-1
DNA: TGTGCCTGGAGCCAAAGCTTAGTTTATGAGCAGTTCTTC
CDR3: CAWSQSLVYEQFF

D: NA
V: TRBV28
size: NA
J: TRBJ1-1
DNA: TGTGCCAGTATACGGTTGAACACTGAAGCTTTCTTT
CDR3: CASIRLNTEAFF